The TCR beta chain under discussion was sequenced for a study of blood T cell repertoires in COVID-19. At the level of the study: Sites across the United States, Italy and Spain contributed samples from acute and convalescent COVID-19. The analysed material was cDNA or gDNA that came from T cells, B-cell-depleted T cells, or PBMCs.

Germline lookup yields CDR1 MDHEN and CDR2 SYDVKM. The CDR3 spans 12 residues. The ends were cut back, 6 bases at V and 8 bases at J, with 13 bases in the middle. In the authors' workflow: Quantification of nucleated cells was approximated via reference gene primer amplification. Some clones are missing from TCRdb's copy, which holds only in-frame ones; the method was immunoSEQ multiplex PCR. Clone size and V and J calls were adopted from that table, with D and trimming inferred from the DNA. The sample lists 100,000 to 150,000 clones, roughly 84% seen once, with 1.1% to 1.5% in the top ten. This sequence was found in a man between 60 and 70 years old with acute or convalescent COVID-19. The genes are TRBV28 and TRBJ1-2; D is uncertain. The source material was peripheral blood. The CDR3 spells CASRNPPGGYTF. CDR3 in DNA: TGTGCCAGCAGGAACCCCCCGGGGGGCTACACCTTC.